Sequencing of this T cell receptor (beta chain) was carried out in a study of blood T cell repertoires in COVID-19. About the research overall: Sites across the United States, Italy and Spain contributed samples from acute and convalescent COVID-19. PBMCs, B-cell-depleted T cells, or T cells provided the cDNA or gDNA that made up the material.

As handled by the study authors: From reference gene primer amplification, estimates of nucleated cell counts were derived. Assay used: immunoSEQ multiplex PCR; TCRdb lists only in-frame clones, some missing. V, J and clone size are taken as reported in that table, and D and trimming were inferred from the DNA itself. The sample holds 150,000 to 180,000 clones, 80% seen once. The CDR3 extends over 14 amino acids. With V trimmed by 2 bases and J by 6 bases, 1 base remained unmatched. CDR1 SGHTA and CDR2 FQGTGA come from the germline V gene. Sequencing was carried out using peripheral blood. This chain uses TRBV7-3 with TRBJ2-1, with 10 nucleotides matching TRBD2. This TCR derives from a man in his sixties with acute or convalescent COVID-19. The CDR3 loop reads CASSLGTSVNEQFF. The CDR3 nucleotides read TGTGCCAGCAGCTTAGGGACTAGCGTCAATGAGCAGTTCTTC.